This T cell receptor (beta chain) was captured in a study of blood T cells in healthy people across ages (dated by TCRdb to the mid-2010s). Regarding the study in general: In model experiments, roughly one uniquely barcoded TCR beta cDNA molecule per two T cells was captured by template switching. Using the same blood draw, the study looked at two additional independent replicas of 1 million unique cDNA reads for two donors, one aged 18 to 30 and the other aged 80 or older. Donors of different ages were randomly distributed across sequencing lanes to avoid experimental bias. Using deep sequencing normalized with unique cDNA molecular identifiers, the study measured how TCR beta repertoire diversity changes with age. The donors were divided into four age groups: young (average around 15 years), middle-aged (about 40), aged (about 60) and long-lived (approximately 74). Paper-wide results and their limitations: Conclusive comparison of naive and antigen-experienced compartments was prevented by the profiling of bulk unsorted PBMCs. As age increased, observed TCR beta diversity per million T cells dropped in a roughly linear way, and a significant reduction was already evident by age roughly 36. Because donor CMV infection status was unknown, age-related changes in expanded clonotypes were potentially confounded. Estimates of total diversity based on one million sequenced T cells were considered lower bounds and underestimates. Compared with the aged group, the long-lived group had more naive CD4+ T cells, fewer expanded clones and increased TCR diversity, suggesting age selection. There was a strong correlation between observed TCR beta diversity and the percentage of naive T cells measured by flow cytometry.

The protocol used for the library was 5' RACE. The sample was run on an Illumina HiSeq 2500. A second PCR of about 6 to 11 cycles was run with a J-beta primer mix and a sample-barcoded 5' primer. A template-switch 5' adaptor carrying 12 random nucleotides introduced a unique molecular identifier onto each TCR beta cDNA molecule. Each sample yielded at least 2.5 million CDR3-containing paired-end reads. First-strand cDNA synthesis was performed from all RNA using the Mint cDNA synthesis kit, with priming by a TRBC-specific oligonucleotide. Following uracil-DNA glycosylase treatment, a first 18-cycle PCR with universal primers M1SS and BC2_uni_R was performed on all cDNA. Turning to the authors' computational methods: For normalization, 1 million high-quality reads were randomly selected from each sample, with every read carrying a distinct molecular identifier. Instead of being binned into consensus sequences, reads with shared molecular identifiers were discarded. MiTCR, with a Q25 quality threshold and the strictest error-elimination algorithm, was used for CDR3 identification, clonotype clustering and error correction. A nonparametric unseen species model with Euler transformation was used to estimate lower-bound total TCR beta diversity. The raw public reads went through TCRdb reprocessing: fastp at Q25, MiXCR clone calling, in-frame beta chains kept. Each entry merges the rows of one CDR3 protein and shows their most common DNA and genes. These V and J calls derive from TCRdb rather than the authors' analysis. The sample has some 640,000 distinct CDR3 sequences on record, around 48% of them singletons. About a third of the sample lies in the top ten.

Regarding this clonotype: Its antigen is not yet known. No base-level quality is on record; no much larger clone is a single base apart.

The donors were 40 or so Caucasian individuals from Russia, aged roughly 6 to 100 years, who were systemically healthy. Ten milliliters of peripheral blood were drawn from each donor into EDTA-treated Vacutainer tubes. Ficoll-Paque density-gradient centrifugation was used to isolate PBMCs, with at least 7 million per sample. Trizol reagent was used to extract total RNA from the PBMCs, yielding at least 5.5 micrograms per sample. For every donor, an aliquot of PBMCs went through flow cytometry to measure the percentages of naive CD45RAhigh/CD27high T cells. The CDR3 contains 15 residues, cysteine and phenylalanine counted. The read is trimmed to its CDR3 DNA, 45 bases read in frame from base 1. CDR1 and CDR2 are drawn from the germline V gene: LGHNA, YSLEER. V is pruned by 0 bases and J by 5 bases, leaving 3 bases of the junction without a gene match.

The V and J genes are TRBV4-3 and TRBJ2-1; 8 middle bases align to TRBD2. The origin of this receptor is a woman aged 55-70 years in good health. The sequenced sample was blood. This receptor has the CDR3 CASSQESGGHNEQFF. The nucleotide sequence is TGCGCCAGCAGCCAAGAGAGCGGGGGTCACAATGAGCAGTTCTTC.